This T cell receptor (beta chain) was sequenced for a study of post-analysis software for immune sequencing data. Study context: Relapsing-remitting, secondary progressive and progressive-relapsing multiple sclerosis were all included among the disease courses.

The CDR3 extends over 18 amino acids. The germline CDR1 and CDR2 sequences are MNHNS and SASEGT. Losses at the gene ends were 6 bases for V and 0 bases for J; bases not matched to a gene: 8. Remarks on this clonotype: The antigen is unknown.

Carried by the TCR beta cDNA libraries were unique molecular identifiers. Approximately 0.5 million cDNA molecules were recovered from an input of about 1 to 10 million T cells. Using its own MiXCR run on the PCR reads, TCRdb lists one record per CDR3 protein. The sample includes a few hundred thousand distinct CDR3 sequences, approximately 46% of them seen just once. Broader study findings: Normalized Chao1 diversity was significantly reduced in patients versus controls. Patients carried roughly 5 TRBV segments more frequently than controls did, and TRBV5-6, TRBV5-1 and TRBV20-1 were among them. Under F measure analysis, samples from one preparation batch co-clustered strongly.

This sequence was found in a girl aged 10 to 17 with multiple sclerosis. The V gene is TRBV6-1, the J gene TRBJ2-4; 13 bases are a match to TRBD2. The source material was blood. The DNA of the CDR3 is TGTGCCAGCAGCCCAACTAGCGGGAGGGTGTTAGCCAAAAACATTCAGTACTTC. This gives the protein CASSPTSGRVLAKNIQYF.